A selection of T cell receptor beta chains follows, all from one sample in a study of T cells in Graves' hyperthyroidism and ophthalmopathy. Using its own MiXCR run on the multiplex PCR reads, TCRdb lists one record per CDR3 protein. The repertoire has approximately 360,000 distinct CDR3 sequences, roughly 25% of them found once; the top ten carry around four fifths. Sample: blood. The receptors here all came from a man over 45 with Graves' hyperthyroidism. Each CDR3 is given with its conserved first and last residue. The D gene is left open where the match is weak. Rows give clone size only sometimes, using once, few, many, or a class for an expanded clone.

>TRBV18|-|TRBJ2-5|-
CASSLRARGETQYF
TGTGCCAGCTCACTTAGAGCGAGGGGAGAGACCCAGTACTTC
>TRBV7-3|once|TRBJ2-7|-
CASSLRTASRQYF
TGTGCCAGCAGCTTAAGGACCGCCTCACGGCAGTACTTC
>TRBV5-6|-|TRBJ2-7|-
CASSLSAHMEQYF
TGTGCCAGCAGCTTGAGTGCGCATATGGAGCAGTACTTC
>TRBV2|many|TRBJ2-1|-
CASSEAVGSYNEQFF
TGTGCCAGCAGTGAAGCGGTGGGCTCCTACAATGAGCAGTTCTTC
>TRBV3-1|-|TRBJ1-2|TRBD1
CATSQGDGYTF
TGTGCCACCTCACAGGGGGACGGCTACACCTTC
>TRBV7-2|many|TRBJ2-7|TRBD2
CASSPKAGRNEQYF
TGTGCCAGCAGCCCCAAGGCCGGGAGGAACGAGCAGTACTTC
>TRBV7-6|many|TRBJ2-7|-
CASRESTLSYEQYF
TGTGCCAGTCGAGAATCGACACTCTCCTACGAGCAGTACTTC
>TRBV11-2|-|TRBJ2-7|TRBD2
CASTPHPTSGRGEQYF
TGCGCCAGCACCCCCCACCCAACTAGCGGGAGAGGCGAGCAGTACTTC
>TRBV11-2|many|TRBJ1-2|-
CASSQGRSNYGYTF
TGTGCCAGCTCTCAAGGACGGAGTAACTATGGCTACACCTTC
>TRBV20-1|-|TRBJ2-1|TRBD2
CSARASSGGGWNEQFF
TGCAGTGCTAGAGCCTCTAGCGGGGGGGGGTGGAATGAGCAGTTCTTC
>TRBV28|many|TRBJ2-4|-
CASSTPQGAKNIQYF
TGTGCCAGCAGTACCCCCCAGGGAGCCAAAAACATTCAGTACTTC
>TRBV6-2/TRBV6-3|-|TRBJ1-5|TRBD1
CASRDRAGQPQHF
TGTGCCAGTCGGGACAGGGCTGGTCAGCCCCAGCATTTT
>TRBV6-1|few|TRBJ2-7|-
CASSPKISGYEQYF
TGTGCCAGCAGCCCCAAGATTAGCGGATACGAGCAGTACTTC
>TRBV2|many|TRBJ2-4|-
CASSESSGYIQYF
TGTGCCAGCAGTGAGAGTAGCGGTTACATTCAGTACTTC
>TRBV30|few|TRBJ1-3|-
CAWSLTGSGNTIYF
TGTGCCTGGAGTTTGACGGGCTCTGGAAACACCATATATTTT
>TRBV7-6|few|TRBJ2-1|-
CASSSILTNEQFF
TGTGCCAGCAGCTCCATTTTGACTAATGAGCAGTTCTTC
>TRBV29-1|-|TRBJ2-7|TRBD1
CSVEGGRDSDAYEQYF
TGCAGCGTTGAAGGGGGCCGGGACAGCGATGCCTACGAGCAGTACTTC
>TRBV5-1|few|TRBJ2-1|-
CASSLGGSADEQFF
TGCGCCAGCAGCTTGGGGGGTAGCGCTGATGAGCAGTTCTTC
>TRBV20-1|once|TRBJ1-3|TRBD1
CSARTGGGNTIYF
TGCAGTGCTAGAACAGGGGGAGGAAACACCATATATTTT
>TRBV10-3|-|TRBJ2-2|-
CAISVTGVAGELFF
TGTGCCATCAGTGTTACAGGAGTTGCCGGGGAGCTGTTTTTT
>TRBV7-3|many|TRBJ1-2|TRBD1
CASSSPDRNNYGYTF
TGTGCCAGCAGCTCCCCGGACAGGAATAACTATGGCTACACCTTC
>TRBV18|few|TRBJ1-1|-
CASSRPSGPNTEAFF
TGTGCCAGCTCCCGCCCGTCGGGGCCGAACACTGAAGCTTTCTTT
>TRBV29-1|few|TRBJ2-7|TRBD2
CSVGPLAGPSQVYEQYF
TGCAGCGTTGGACCACTAGCGGGACCAAGTCAGGTCTACGAGCAGTACTTC
>TRBV6-6|-|TRBJ2-7|TRBD2
CASSYSWGSGGGEQYF
TGTGCCAGCAGTTACTCTTGGGGTAGCGGGGGCGGTGAGCAGTACTTC
>TRBV27|few|TRBJ1-2|-
CASSLKAGFYGYTF
TGTGCCAGCAGTTTGAAAGCAGGCTTCTATGGCTACACCTTC
>TRBV10-3|-|TRBJ2-1|TRBD2
CATTSDSYNEQFF
TGTGCCACCACTAGCGACTCCTACAATGAGCAGTTCTTC
>TRBV20-1|-|TRBJ2-3|TRBD2
CSASIAGRIDTQYF
TGCAGTGCTTCCATAGCGGGAAGGATAGATACGCAGTATTTT
>TRBV11-2|few|TRBJ2-3|-
CASSSIARTRTDTQYF
TGTGCCAGCAGCTCTATAGCGAGAACGAGGACAGATACGCAGTATTTT
>TRBV14|-|TRBJ2-1|TRBD1
CASSHMAGGRGIGEQFF
TGTGCCAGCAGCCACATGGCTGGGGGCAGGGGGATAGGTGAGCAGTTCTTC
>TRBV3-1|many|TRBJ1-2|-
CASRGSYGYTF
TGTGCCAGCAGGGGGTCCTATGGCTACACCTTC
>TRBV6-1|-|TRBJ2-5|-
CASSERSQETQYF
TGTGCCAGCAGTGAGCGGAGCCAAGAGACCCAGTACTTC
>TRBV6-5|-|TRBJ1-2|-
CASSYGGYGYTF
TGTGCCAGCAGTTACGGGGGTTATGGCTACACCTTC
>TRBV6-1|-|TRBJ1-1|TRBD1
CASSPTGAWFTEAFF
TGTGCCAGCAGTCCCACAGGGGCTTGGTTCACTGAAGCTTTCTTT
>TRBV15|-|TRBJ2-1|TRBD2
CATSRDLSGLGAYNEQFF
TGTGCCACCAGCAGAGATCTGTCGGGACTAGGGGCATACAATGAGCAGTTCTTC
>TRBV24-1|many|TRBJ2-5|TRBD1
CATSDFGTEEETQYF
TGTGCCACCAGTGATTTTGGGACAGAAGAAGAGACCCAGTACTTC
>TRBV11-2|-|TRBJ1-6|-
CASSSRVANSPLHF
TGTGCCAGCAGCTCCCGGGTCGCTAATTCACCCCTCCACTTT
>TRBV20-1|few|TRBJ2-7|TRBD2
CSAAGTSGKAWQYF
TGCAGTGCTGCCGGGACTAGCGGGAAGGCCTGGCAGTACTTC
>TRBV25-1|few|TRBJ2-7|TRBD1
CASSELGDSTYEQYF
TGTGCCAGCAGTGAATTGGGGGACAGCACCTACGAGCAGTACTTC
>TRBV28|few|TRBJ1-2|TRBD1
CASSLRTGPYGYTF
TGTGCCAGCAGTTTAAGGACAGGCCCCTATGGCTACACCTTC
>TRBV24-1|-|TRBJ2-5|TRBD1
CATSAGTGGEETQYF
TGTGCCACCAGTGCCGGGACAGGGGGTGAAGAGACCCAGTACTTC
>TRBV5-1|-|TRBJ2-7|-
CASSFLTTGSSNEQYF
TGCGCCAGCAGCTTCCTGACAACCGGAAGTTCCAACGAGCAGTACTTC
>TRBV7-2|few|TRBJ1-2|-
CASSFRRAGVGYTF
TGTGCCAGCAGCTTTCGAAGGGCAGGGGTAGGCTACACCTTC
>TRBV6-5|-|TRBJ2-7|TRBD1
CASSYSPGTVSYEQYF
TGTGCCAGCAGTTACTCCCCCGGGACAGTTTCCTACGAGCAGTACTTC
>TRBV29-1|many|TRBJ2-7|-
CSVPTDTRYEQYF
TGCAGCGTCCCGACGGACACGAGGTACGAGCAGTACTTC
>TRBV27|-|TRBJ1-2|-
CASSPTGRESGYTF
TGTGCCAGCAGTCCTACGGGACGGGAGAGTGGCTACACCTTC
>TRBV12-3/TRBV12-4|few|TRBJ2-2|-
CASSYTSNTEELFF
TGTGCCAGCAGTTATACCTCGAACACCGAGGAGCTGTTTTTT
>TRBV5-1|-|TRBJ2-3|TRBD2
CASRPGLAGVTDTQYF
TGCGCCAGCAGACCGGGACTAGCGGGAGTGACAGATACGCAGTATTTT
>TRBV7-9|few|TRBJ2-1|-
CASSLNPEGDEQFF
TGTGCCAGCAGCTTAAATCCCGAAGGGGATGAGCAGTTCTTC
>TRBV18|many|TRBJ2-1|-
CASSDSYNEQFF
TGTGCCAGCTCAGACAGCTACAATGAGCAGTTCTTC
>TRBV6-7|few|TRBJ2-7|TRBD2
CASSYKTSGSYEQYF
TGTGCCAGCAGTTACAAGACTAGCGGGAGCTACGAGCAGTACTTC
>TRBV14|few|TRBJ2-1|TRBD2
CASSQDGSSGNEQFF
TGTGCCAGCAGCCAAGATGGGTCTAGCGGGAATGAGCAGTTCTTC
>TRBV29-1|many|TRBJ1-1|-
CSVRPRAGDTEAFF
TGCAGCGTCCGCCCAAGGGCAGGGGACACTGAAGCTTTCTTT
>TRBV11-2|many|TRBJ1-1|-
CASSLVGFPMNTEAFF
TGTGCCAGCAGCTTAGTGGGTTTTCCCATGAACACTGAAGCTTTCTTT
>TRBV27|few|TRBJ2-5|TRBD2
CASSQGTSENQETQYF
TGTGCCAGCAGTCAGGGGACTAGCGAAAACCAAGAGACCCAGTACTTC
>TRBV9|few|TRBJ2-1|TRBD2
CASSVEMPSGSSYNEQFF
TGTGCCAGCAGCGTAGAAATGCCTAGCGGGAGTTCCTACAATGAGCAGTTCTTC
>TRBV30|few|TRBJ1-1|-
CAWSPRNTEAFF
TGTGCCTGGAGTCCCAGGAACACTGAAGCTTTCTTT
>TRBV10-2|-|TRBJ2-3|-
CASGGGGLPNTQYF
TGCGCCAGCGGAGGGGGAGGCCTCCCTAATACGCAGTATTTT
>TRBV28|once|TRBJ2-7|TRBD1
CASSFGPGQGHEQYF
TGTGCCAGCAGTTTCGGGCCGGGACAGGGACACGAGCAGTACTTC
>TRBV7-9|few|TRBJ2-2|TRBD1
CASRRGTANTGELFF
TGTGCCAGCAGACGTGGGACAGCAAACACCGGGGAGCTGTTTTTT